This note documents a single T cell receptor beta chain sequence. This clonotype was counted ten times or more. Its antigen is unknown. No base qualities exist here, and no much larger clone lies one base off it. This was a case-control study nested in a cohort of healthcare workers in London, UK, who had nasopharyngeal swab PCR tests and blood samples taken every week. Healthcare workers were enrolled in the week of the UK lockdown, from 23 to 31 March 2020, and were followed every week for up to roughly 15 weeks. The sample originates from a study of early T cells in non-severe SARS-CoV-2 infection (dated by TCRdb to about 2021). For the study in its entirety: Because TCR sequencing relied on bulk RNA taken from unsorted whole blood, pairing of alpha and beta chains was not possible.

The cysteine opens and the phenylalanine closes a CDR3 of 14 amino acids. The read is trimmed to its CDR3 DNA, 42 bases read in frame from base 1. According to the germline V gene, CDR1 reads MNHEY and CDR2 reads SVGAGI. V is reduced by 6 bases and J by 8 bases, leaving a spacing of 17 bases between them. Paper-wide results and their limitations: VDJdb matching was skewed toward anti-spike CD8 responses, so virus-specific expansions were likely underestimated and private and CD4 specificities were missed.

The library was made by 5' RACE. Sequencing was carried out with a NextSeq 500. In the TCR library protocol, unique molecular identifiers were attached to individual cDNA molecules to correct for PCR bias and sequencing error. TCR alpha and beta chains were both sequenced, and the abundances of alpha and beta sequences in each sample were closely correlated with each other. The authors' analysis ran thus. Decombinator V4 was used to annotate TCR sequences for V gene, J gene and CDR3. Expanded TCRs were defined as changing significantly between any two time points under a Poisson model with p below 0.0001. Abundances of TCRs were expressed as counts per million after normalisation to the total number of TCRs sequenced in each sample. TRAV1-2 paired with TRAJ12, TRAJ20 or TRAJ33 defined MAIT TCRs, while TRAV10 paired with TRAJ18 defined iNKT TCRs. VDJdb, accessed 1 November 2021, was searched for CMV, EBV and SARS-CoV-2 annotated TCRs, excluding TCRs annotated for multiple antigens. TCRdb reanalyzed the raw reads on its own, using fastp at Q25 for trimming and MiXCR for clone calling, and kept in-frame beta chains. Records with the same CDR3 protein are collapsed into one entry carrying the most frequent genes and DNA. TCRdb's processing, not the study's, gives the V and J calls here. This sample holds approximately 120,000 distinct CDR3 sequences; 14% to 15% were observed only once. The ten biggest clones cover about a fifth of the sample.

The sequence came from an adult who was a healthcare worker with PCR-confirmed SARS-CoV-2 infection or an uninfected control (not recorded which). In this chain, TRBV6-5 is recombined with TRBJ2-1; a tentative D call is TRBD1 (6 bases match). The material sequenced was whole blood. The CDR3 protein: CASRRGSTSDEQFF. The nucleotide sequence reads as follows: TGTGCCAGCAGGAGGGGGAGTACCTCGGATGAGCAGTTCTTC.